These T cell receptor beta chains were read from a single sample in a study of type 1 regulatory T cells. No cognate antigen is known for these TCRs. TCRdb processed the reads anew with MiXCR; each CDR3 protein has one entry. The sample lists tens of thousands of distinct CDR3 sequences, 20% to 25% occurring once. Sequenced input: cultured type 1 regulatory T (Tr1) cells, either the whole culture or a sorted fraction (not recorded which). Source of these receptors: a human donor in good health. CDR3s include the opening cysteine and the closing phenylalanine or tryptophan. D genes are given only for firm matches. Part of the rows lack a size; the others show once, few, many or a class for expanded clones.

few	TRBV20-1	TRBJ1-2	13	.	TGCAGTGCTAGGGTTAGAGGGGTCTATGGCTACACCTTC	CSARVRGVYGYTF
few	TRBV12-3/TRBV12-4	TRBJ2-1	10	.	TGTGCCAGCAGTTTCAATGAGCAGTTCTTC	CASSFNEQFF
.	TRBV5-1	TRBJ2-1	14	TRBD1	TGCGCCAGCAGCTCCCGGGCAGGGGGCAATGAGCAGTTCTTC	CASSSRAGGNEQFF
few	TRBV20-1	TRBJ2-3	12	.	TGCAGTGCCGCCCGACTCTCTGATACGCAGTATTTT	CSAARLSDTQYF
few	TRBV27	TRBJ1-5	17	.	TGTGCCAGCAGTCCCCTTTCAGGGTTTGGGAGCAATCAGCCCCAGCATTTT	CASSPLSGFGSNQPQHF
.	TRBV7-9	TRBJ1-2	16	TRBD1	TGTGCCAGCAGCTTACGGACAGGATCAGATTCGGGTGGCTACACCTTC	CASSLRTGSDSGGYTF
.	TRBV12-3/TRBV12-4	TRBJ2-7	12	TRBD1	TGTGCCAGCAGATTGACAGGGGGGGTGCAGTACTTC	CASRLTGGVQYF
few	TRBV5-1	TRBJ2-3	15	TRBD2	TGCGCCAGCAGCCACAGGACTAGCGGGACAGATACGCAGTATTTT	CASSHRTSGTDTQYF
few	TRBV10-2	TRBJ2-7	14	.	TGCGCCAGCAGTGAGTACGACTTGAACTACGAGCAGTACTTC	CASSEYDLNYEQYF
few	TRBV4-1	TRBJ2-1	13	.	TGCGCCAGCACCCTACAACACGGCAATGAGCAGTTCTTC	CASTLQHGNEQFF
.	TRBV20-1	TRBJ2-7	15	.	TGCAGTGCCACAACCCCGCCTAGCAAATCCTACGAGCAGTACTTC	CSATTPPSKSYEQYF
many	TRBV7-2	TRBJ2-1	17	TRBD2	TGTGCCAGCAGCTTCAGTCCCCCTAGCGGGGTATACAATGAGCAGTTCTTC	CASSFSPPSGVYNEQFF
many	TRBV5-1	TRBJ2-1	14	TRBD2	TGCGCCAGCAGCTTGGAGCGGGAGGGCGATGAGCAGTTCTTC	CASSLEREGDEQFF
many	TRBV20-1	TRBJ1-1	14	.	TGCAGTGCTAGAGATTCCGGCGGTCCCGTTGAAGCTTTCTTT	CSARDSGGPVEAFF
many	TRBV7-2	TRBJ2-5	16	.	TGTGCCAGCAGCTTTAAAGGGGGAGGTAACCAAGAGACCCAGTACTTC	CASSFKGGGNQETQYF
.	TRBV18	TRBJ2-1	13	.	TGTGCCAGCTCTAACTCCCAGGACAATGAGCAGTTCTTC	CASSNSQDNEQFF
few	TRBV9	TRBJ2-2	15	TRBD2	TGTGCCAGCAGCGTAGGTCGCGGGAGAACCGGGGAGCTGTTTTTT	CASSVGRGRTGELFF
many	TRBV7-2	TRBJ1-1	14	.	TGTGCCAGCACCACTAAGAGGGTGAACACTGAAGCTTTCTTT	CASTTKRVNTEAFF
few	TRBV5-1	TRBJ1-2	15	TRBD1	TGCGCCAGCAGCCATCGACAGGGAGCTAACTATGGCTACACCTTC	CASSHRQGANYGYTF
.	TRBV3-1	TRBJ1-3	16	.	TGTGCCAGCAGCCAAGATTTTTTCCGGGGTGGAAACACCATATATTTT	CASSQDFFRGGNTIYF
few	TRBV2	TRBJ2-3	15	TRBD2	TGTGCCAGCAGTTGGGCTAGCGGGGGCGGAGATACGCAGTATTTT	CASSWASGGGDTQYF
many	TRBV5-1	TRBJ2-4	15	TRBD1	TGCGCCAGCAGCACGGGACAGTTGGCCAAAAACATTCAGTACTTC	CASSTGQLAKNIQYF
few	TRBV7-3	TRBJ2-2	16	TRBD1	TGTGCCAGCAGCCCCCCCGGACAGGGCAACACCGGGGAGCTGTTTTTT	CASSPPGQGNTGELFF
.	TRBV7-2	TRBJ2-7	13	.	TGTGCCAGCAGCTCGTTTGGCTCCTACGAGCAGTACTTC	CASSSFGSYEQYF
.	TRBV24-1	TRBJ2-5	14	TRBD2	TGTGCCACCAGTGGACGCGGGGGACAAGAGACCCAGTACTTC	CATSGRGGQETQYF
many	TRBV29-1	TRBJ1-2	13	.	TGCAGCATAAACGGGGAGATGGGCTATGGCTACACCTTC	CSINGEMGYGYTF
many	TRBV4-2	TRBJ2-2	15	TRBD2	TGTGCCAGCAGTCCGGGACTAGCGGACACCGGGGAGCTGTTTTTT	CASSPGLADTGELFF
once	TRBV9	TRBJ2-1	15	TRBD2	TGTGCCAGCAGCGGTTCTAGCGGGAACTACAATGAGCAGTTCTTC	CASSGSSGNYNEQFF
few	TRBV5-1	TRBJ2-3	14	TRBD1	TGCGCCAGCAGCCGGGACAGAAGCACAGATACGCAGTATTTT	CASSRDRSTDTQYF